This T cell receptor beta chain was documented in a study of T-cell reconstitution after alpha-beta-depleted transplantation in children. A TCRbeta library incorporating unique molecular identifiers was prepared. TCRdb ran MiXCR on the PCR reads and lists one entry per CDR3 protein. The data hold 90,000 to 100,000 distinct CDR3 sequences, with more than 9% observed a single time. This clonotype was counted at least ten times. Trimming removed 7 bases from V and 5 bases from J; junction bases left unmatched: 8. Germline V lookup: CDR1 SGHTA, CDR2 FQGNSA. This CDR3 is 14 amino acids long. This chain joins TRBV7-2 and TRBJ2-3; 8 positions agree with TRBD2. Specimen: PBMCs from the stem cell graft donor, collected from the stem cell graft. This sequence originates from a human donor who donated a stem cell graft to a child with inherited bone marrow failure. As DNA, the CDR3 is TGTGCCAGCACCCTCTTGGCGGGAGGAGATACGCAGTATTTT. Protein: CASTLLAGGDTQYF.